The 22 T cell receptor beta chains below were found in one sample sequenced in a study of OX40 agonist ivuxolimab in advanced cancers. Profiled with immunoSEQ multiplex PCR; TCRdb holds only in-frame clones, not every one. In the table there are around 47,000 clones, 70% to 90% of which are singletons. This material consisted of CD4+ or CD8+ T cells sorted from blood, taken in a trial of the OX40 agonist ivuxolimab. These TCRs come from an adult with an advanced solid tumor such as melanoma, head and neck, liver or kidney cancer.

This clone was recorded once. The V gene is TRBV5-6, the J gene TRBJ2-2; no clear D gene. The CDR3 covers 15 residues. Germline V gene sequence: CDR1 SGHDT, CDR2 YYEEEE. Trimming stripped 3 bases from V and 6 bases from J, with 15 bases between. CDR3 coding DNA: TGTGCCAGCAGCTCGGTGCCGGGTCAGTCCGGGGAGCTGTTTTTT. The encoded protein is CASSSVPGQSGELFF.

The gene calls are TRBV6-4 and TRBJ2-2; D may be TRBD1 or TRBD2 (5 bases each). Trimming cost V 2 bases and J 0 bases, with 10 bases left between them. Germline values: CDR1 MRHNA, CDR2 SNTAGT. CDR3 length: 16 amino acids. In DNA, the CDR3 is TGTGCCAGCAGTGACGGTGGGGGATCGAACACCGGGGAGCTGTTTTTT. Residues: CASSDGGGSNTGELFF.

The chain recombines TRBV19 with TRBJ2-5; TRBD1 matches at 7 bases. CDR1 and CDR2 (germline): LNHDA, SQIVND (reference sequence). With 1 base clipped from V and 7 bases from J, the junction kept 9 bases outside the gene matches. This CDR3 is 15 amino acids long. This CDR3 reads CASSIGPDRSGTQYF. Written as DNA, the CDR3 is TGTGCCAGTAGTATAGGCCCGGACAGGTCAGGGACCCAGTACTTC.

V gene TRBV9 combines with J gene TRBJ2-5; either TRBD1 or TRBD2 may supply D (5 bases each). V was pared by 4 bases and J by 1 base, with 14 bases between. Germline CDR1 and CDR2: SGDLS and YYNGEE. The CDR3 covers 15 residues. DNA of the CDR3: TGTGCCAGCAGCCCCCTCGGGACGGGCCAAGAGACCCAGTACTTC. Protein: CASSPLGTGQETQYF.

The V and J genes are TRBV13 and TRBJ1-6; D remains unclear. The V and J ends lost 3 bases and 0 bases respectively, with 3 bases between them. Looked up from germline, CDR1 is PRHDT and CDR2 is FYEKMQ (reference sequence). The CDR3 runs 14 residues. In nucleotides, the CDR3 is TGTGCCAGCAGCTTGCGCTCCTATAATTCACCCCTCCACTTT. It encodes CASSLRSYNSPLHF.

The chain couples TRBV4-1 to TRBJ2-1, with 9 positions matching TRBD2. The CDR3 loop spans 14 amino acids. CDR1 is MGHRA, CDR2 YSYEKL, per germline. V lost 1 base and J lost 8; bases outside the gene matches: 3. The CDR3 protein is CASSQGRGGYEQFF. The CDR3 DNA is TGCGCCAGCAGCCAAGGGCGGGGGGGGTATGAGCAGTTCTTC.

This clone was picked up one time. The gene calls are TRBV7-9 and TRBJ1-1; no clear D. Trimming cost V 3 bases and J 3 bases, with 17 bases left between them. Germline V gene sequence: CDR1 SEHNR, CDR2 FQNEAQ (reference sequence). CDR3 length equals 16 residues. The CDR3 DNA follows: TGTGCCAGCAGCTTTTCAGGTGGGTTTAGGGACACTGAAGCTTTCTTT. It specifies CASSFSGGFRDTEAFF. Drawing the rest from reference TRBV7-9 and TRBJ1-1, the complete variable domain is DTGVSQNPRHKITKRGQNVTFRCDPISEHNRLYWYRQTLGQGPEFLTYFQNEAQLEKSRLLSDRFSAERPKGSFSTLEIQRTEQGDSAMYLCASSFSGGFRDTEAFFGQGTRLTVV.

The chain recombines TRBV11-2 with TRBJ1-1; D possibly corresponds to TRBD1 (6 bases). Germline V CDR1 and CDR2: SGHAT, FQNNGV. Trimming left V 1 base short and J 5 bases short, with 14 bases between. There are 15 residues in the CDR3. CDR3 DNA sequence: TGTGCCAGCAGCTTAGGGCGGCAGGGGATGACTGAAGCTTTCTTT. Translation gives CASSLGRQGMTEAFF.

The chain has TRBV11-3 and TRBJ2-1; 9 bases agree with TRBD1. V was pared by 5 bases and J by 3 bases, with 11 bases of the junction left unmatched. The CDR3 spans 17 residues. Germline lookup yields CDR1 SGHNT and CDR2 YENEEA. The CDR3 DNA is TGTGCCAGCAGCCCTAGAAACGGGGGACAGGGCTACAATGAGCAGTTCTTC. Its translation is CASSPRNGGQGYNEQFF.

The chain combines TRBV4-3 with TRBJ1-3; no reliable D call. Germline V gives CDR1 LGHNA, CDR2 YSLEER. Between the trimmed V and J ends, which lost 1 base and 8 bases, there was a span of 6 bases. This CDR3 is built from 12 residues. The CDR3 bases are TGCGCCAGCAGCCAAGTTCGGGACACCATATATTTT. Translating it yields CASSQVRDTIYF.

In its sample, this clone was seen once. The V and J genes are TRBV5-1 and TRBJ1-1; 10 nucleotides line up with TRBD1. Germline trimming cut 4 bases from V and 5 bases from J; bases unmatched to any gene: 8. The CDR3 totals 15 residues. Per germline, CDR1 SGHRS and CDR2 YFSETQ. This CDR3 reads CASSGPGTGVTEAFF. The CDR3 bases are TGCGCCAGCAGCGGTCCTGGGACAGGGGTTACTGAAGCTTTCTTT.

The chain has TRBV19 and TRBJ2-5; D not certain. CDR1 and CDR2 from the germline V gene are LNHDA and SQIVND (reference sequence). The CDR3 extends over 13 amino acids. Trimming pared 3 bases from V and 3 bases from J, leaving 8 bases between. The CDR3 protein is CASSMDGEETQYF. CDR3 DNA sequence: TGTGCCAGTAGTATGGATGGGGAAGAGACCCAGTACTTC.

This chain links TRBV6-6 with TRBJ1-4; no definite D call. The CDR3 runs to 13 residues. Germline V gene data show CDR1 as MNHNY and CDR2 as SVGAGI (reference sequence). V lost 0 bases and J lost 4, with 3 bases in between. CDR3: CASSYSLNEKLFF. The CDR3 DNA is TGTGCCAGCAGTTACTCTCTTAATGAAAAACTGTTTTTT.

The rearrangement uses TRBV27 and TRBJ2-2, with 7 bases fitting TRBD2. This CDR3 has 13 amino acids. CDR1 is MNHEY, CDR2 SMNVEV, per germline (reference sequence). With V trimmed by 8 bases and J by 5 bases, 5 bases remained unmatched. For the CDR3, the DNA is TGTGCCAGCCGCTGGGGGGGTACCGGGGAGCTGTTTTTT. This encodes CASRWGGTGELFF.

This clone was recorded once. The genes are TRBV23-1 and TRBJ2-5; a weak D match, TRBD1 (6 bases). TRBV23-1 is an open reading frame whose function is uncertain. Trimming stripped 8 bases from V and 2 bases from J, with 12 bases between. This CDR3 has 13 amino acids. As DNA, the CDR3 is TGCGCCAGCTACGGGACACCGCAAGAGACCCAGTACTTC. Translated, it gives CASYGTPQETQYF.

In its sample, this clone was seen once. The gene calls are TRBV5-6 and TRBJ2-3, with 10 bases fitting TRBD2. Germline CDR1 is SGHDT and CDR2 is YYEEEE. The CDR3 runs 15 residues. With 4 bases clipped from V and 2 bases from J, the junction kept 4 bases outside the gene matches. CDR3 sequence (DNA): TGTGCCAGCAGCCCAAGCGGGGGGGCCACAGATACGCAGTATTTT. This codes for CASSPSGGATDTQYF. The full variable domain, with the rest looked up from reference TRBV5-6 and TRBJ2-3, is DAGVTQSPTHLIKTRGQQVTLRCSPKSGHDTVSWYQQALGQGPQFIFQYYEEEERQRGNFPDRFSGHQFPNYSSELNVNALLLGDSALYLCASSPSGGATDTQYFGPGTRLTVL.

The CDR3 nucleotides read TGTGCCAGCAGCTTCTTGGGAGGGGCTCCGGGCACTGAAGCTTTCTTT. As protein: CASSFLGGAPGTEAFF. V usage is TRBV5-6 and J usage is TRBJ1-1; the D gene is possibly TRBD1 (5 bases). Germline V gives CDR1 SGHDT, CDR2 YYEEEE. With 2 bases removed from V and 4 bases from J, the gap between germline ends came to 18 bases. CDR3 length: 16 residues.

This rearrangement joins TRBV6-1 to TRBJ2-1, with no clear D. Germline assignment: CDR1 MNHNS and CDR2 SASEGT. The CDR3 runs to 13 residues. Trimming stripped 2 bases from V and 7 bases from J, with 9 bases between. This chain's CDR3 is CASSELVVNEQFF. The CDR3 nucleotides are TGTGCCAGCAGTGAACTGGTGGTGAATGAGCAGTTCTTC.

About this clone itself: Germline and junction disagree at one end, which may indicate a read error. The chain is built from TRBV5-4 and TRBJ2-1; 7 positions match TRBD1. This CDR3 contains 11 residues. CDR1 is SGHNT and CDR2 is YYREEE in the germline V gene (reference sequence). The CDR3 sequence: CDRETYNEQFF. The CDR3 DNA reads TGCGACAGGGAAACCTACAATGAGCAGTTCTTC. The variable domain in full, with the rest retrieved from reference TRBV5-4 and TRBJ2-1, is ETGVTQSPTHLIKTRGQQVTLRCSSQSGHNTVSWYQQALGQGPQFIFQYYREEENGRGNFPPRFSGLQFPNYSSELNVNALELDDSALYLCDRETYNEQFFGPGTRLTVL.

The chain links TRBV7-9 to TRBJ2-7; unclear D gene. Per the germline V gene, CDR1 is SEHNR and CDR2 is FQNEAQ (reference sequence). This CDR3 is 15 amino acids long. V was trimmed by 4 bases and J by 3 bases, leaving 16 bases between them. The CDR3 DNA sequence: TGTGCCAGCAGCTCAAACGCCCGGATGTACTACGAGCAGTACTTC. Translation: CASSSNARMYYEQYF.

This clone was recorded only once. This chain links TRBV6-5 with TRBJ2-7, with unresolved D. The CDR3 totals 13 residues. The germline V gene encodes CDR1 MNHEY and CDR2 SVGAGI. Trimming left V 0 bases short and J 4 bases short, with 7 bases between. The CDR3 reads CASSYSAYYEQYF. The CDR3 DNA follows: TGTGCCAGCAGTTACTCGGCGTATTACGAGCAGTACTTC.

The V and J genes are TRBV27 and TRBJ2-5; the D gene could be TRBD1 or TRBD2 (6 bases each). The CDR3 consists of 15 residues. Germline loops: CDR1 MNHEY, CDR2 SMNVEV (reference sequence). V lost 5 bases, J lost 5 bases, and 18 bases lay in between. The CDR3 sequence is CASSPTRGQGETQYF. DNA of the CDR3: TGTGCCAGCAGTCCCACCCGGGGGCAGGGTGAGACCCAGTACTTC.